This TCR beta chain appears in the sequencing data of a study of T-cell memory formation after mild COVID-19. General study findings and limits: CD4+ contracting clones were mainly CM and EM; CD8+ ones, EMRA. CD4+ bias marked clones expanding day 15 to 37, unlike balanced contracting clones. The authors left the SARS-CoV-2 specificity of second-wave clones peaking on day 37 unconfirmed.

This clonotype showed up just a few times. Its antigen is unidentified. J was trimmed by 7 bases and V by 7 bases; bases with no gene match: 13. CDR3 size: 15 residues. CDR1 is MNHEY, CDR2 SVGEGT, per germline. Researchers used 5'RACE with constant-segment primers to make TCR alpha and TCR beta cDNA libraries that carry sample barcodes and UMIs. TCRdb fed the 5' RACE reads into MiXCR, producing one record per CDR3 protein. The sample records about 200,000 distinct CDR3 sequences, more than 8% being singletons. This TCR came from a man between 18 and 35 years old who had mild COVID-19 (a few samples of this study predate the infection). Cell type and time point are not known. J is TRBJ2-3 and V is TRBV6-2 or TRBV6-3; TRBD2 aligns across 8 bases. The sample taken for sequencing was PBMCs or a T cell subset sorted from them (not recorded which). Written as DNA, the CDR3 is TGTGCCAGCACCCGGGCGGGGGGCGGAATGAATACGCAGTATTTT. Protein: CASTRAGGGMNTQYF.